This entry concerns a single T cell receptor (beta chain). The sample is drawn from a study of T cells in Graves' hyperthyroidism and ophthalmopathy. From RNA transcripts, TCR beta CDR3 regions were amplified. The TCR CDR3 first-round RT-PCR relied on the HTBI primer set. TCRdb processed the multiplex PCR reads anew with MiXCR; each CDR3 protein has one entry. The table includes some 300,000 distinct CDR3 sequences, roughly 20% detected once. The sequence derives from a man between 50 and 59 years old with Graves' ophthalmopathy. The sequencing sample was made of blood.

CDR3 in DNA: TGTGCCAGTAGTACGACAGGGGTAAGCAATCAGCCCCAGCATTTT. Encoded protein: CASSTTGVSNQPQHF. This chain joins TRBV19 and TRBJ1-5, with TRBD1 identical over 8 bases. Trimming cost V 4 bases and J 1 base; bases outside gene matches: 3. From germline, CDR1 is LNHDA and CDR2 SQIVND (reference sequence). The CDR3 is made up of 15 amino acids.